This T cell receptor (beta chain) was retrieved from a study of blood T cell repertoires in COVID-19. Looking at the study overall: Specimens from acute and convalescent COVID-19 originated in the United States, Italy and Spain. T cells, B-cell-depleted T cells, or PBMCs provided the cDNA or gDNA that served as material.

Authors' methods: Reference gene primer amplification yielded estimated nucleated cell counts. Sequencing was performed with immunoSEQ multiplex PCR; in TCRdb, only in-frame clones are kept and a portion is missing. From that table come the V and J calls and clone size; the DNA was used to work out D and trimming. Of roughly 160,000 clones listed, approximately 90% are singletons. Germline CDR1 KGHSH, CDR2 LQKENI. The CDR3 extends over 14 amino acids. V lost 2 bases to trimming and J lost 8 bases; unmatched junction nucleotides: 5. This clone was seen a few times. V and J are TRBV18 and TRBJ1-4; 7 nucleotides align to TRBD1. Material for sequencing was peripheral blood. The sequence was collected from a man aged 50 or older with acute or convalescent COVID-19. The CDR3 protein is CASSPDRVGEKLFF. The CDR3 bases are TGTGCCAGCTCACCAGACAGGGTTGGAGAAAAACTGTTTTTT.